This T cell receptor beta chain was found in a study of post-analysis software for immune sequencing data. Study-level points and caveats: Compared with controls, patients had more of about 5 TRBV segments, including TRBV5-6, TRBV5-1 and TRBV20-1.

As for this clonotype: Its antigen remains unidentified.

Tagging with unique molecular identifiers was a feature of the TCR beta cDNA libraries. TCRdb processed the PCR reads anew with MiXCR; each CDR3 protein has one entry. The data hold 740,000 or so distinct CDR3 sequences, with under 70% observed a single time. Germline lookup yields CDR1 DFQATT and CDR2 SNEGSKA (reference sequence). The CDR3 is 13 residues long. V lost 2 bases and J 5 bases, leaving 10 bases between the germline ends. V is TRBV20-1 and J is TRBJ2-1; a possible D gene is TRBD1 (5 bases). The sample consisted of blood. The TCR was taken from a girl aged 10 to 17 with multiple sclerosis. The CDR3 coding sequence is TGCAGTGCTAGAATAAGACAGCACAATGAGCAGTTCTTC. It codes for CSARIRQHNEQFF.